This T cell receptor (beta chain) was obtained from a study of cytomegalovirus exposure and HLA in healthy donors. PCR involved 60 Vbeta and 13 Jbeta primers. Profiling relied on immunoSEQ multiplex PCR, and the TCRdb table lists in-frame clones only, not all of them. The sample carries 95,000 to 100,000 clones, around 81% recorded once. With V trimmed by 4 bases and J by 4 bases, 7 bases remained unmatched. The CDR3 is 15 residues long. Germline CDR1 and CDR2: LNHDA and SQIVND (reference sequence). This clone was picked up a small number of times. The sample taken for sequencing was PBMCs. The chain combines TRBV19 with TRBJ2-1; TRBD2 matches 7 bases. This clonotype was obtained from a female donor in good health and CMV-seropositive. In nucleotides, the CDR3 is TGTGCCAGTAGTACCGGAGGACTAGTTTACAATGAGCAGTTCTTC. It encodes CASSTGGLVYNEQFF.